These 25 T cell receptor beta chains were all obtained from the same sample, sequenced in a study of blood T cells in healthy people across ages. Alongside a J-beta primer mix, a sample-barcoded 5' primer served in a second PCR lasting about 7 to 11 cycles. TCRdb analysed the 5' RACE reads with MiXCR anew, one entry per CDR3 protein. The sample consists of 650,000 to 1,000,000 distinct CDR3 sequences, around 34% of them appearing once. Sequenced sample: blood. Every receptor here comes from a man aged 18 to 35 in good health.

The chain couples TRBV12-3 or TRBV12-4 to TRBJ1-2, with D perhaps matching TRBD1 (5 bases). The CDR3 is made up of 16 amino acids. The V gene lost 4 bases and the J gene lost 0 bases, with 15 bases spanning the gap. The CDR3 sequence is CASSWGENRANYGYTF. The DNA of the CDR3 is TGTGCCAGCAGTTGGGGGGAAAATAGGGCTAACTATGGCTACACCTTC.

There are many counts of this clonotype. This chain joins TRBV6-5 and TRBJ1-6; 9 positions agree with TRBD1. V gave up 5 bases and J gave up 6 bases; unmatched junction bases: 2. Germline V gene data show CDR1 as MNHEY and CDR2 as SVGAGI. The CDR3 spans 14 residues. CDR3 region: CASSKGQGNSPLHF. The CDR3 bases are TGTGCCAGCAGTAAGGGACAGGGTAATTCACCCCTCCACTTT.

The chain uses TRBV5-1 and TRBJ1-2; unclear D gene. This CDR3 region has 15 residues. Germline V lookup: CDR1 SGHRS, CDR2 YFSETQ. Trimming pared 0 bases from V and 2 bases from J, leaving 11 bases between. The CDR3 sequence is CASSLATGINYGYTF. The CDR3 nucleotides read TGCGCCAGCAGCTTGGCGACGGGGATAAACTATGGCTACACCTTC.

The chain links TRBV14 to TRBJ2-5; D is perhaps TRBD1 (5 bases). Germline CDR1 reads SGHDN; CDR2 reads FVKESK. CDR3 length: 13 amino acids. Trimming took 2 bases from V and 11 from J, leaving 15 bases between them. CDR3 loop: CASSQRVDNEQYF. Here the CDR3 DNA reads TGTGCCAGCAGCCAAAGGGTGGACAATGAGCAGTACTTC.

The chain combines TRBV2 with TRBJ2-2; 9 bases line up with TRBD1. Germline CDR1 SNHLY, CDR2 FYNNEI. With V trimmed by 7 bases and J by 3 bases, 6 bases remained unmatched. The CDR3 spans 15 residues. This CDR3 reads CASMGQGLDTGELFF. CDR3 DNA: TGTGCCAGCATGGGACAGGGCCTCGACACCGGGGAGCTGTTTTTT. Variable domain in full (rest from reference TRBV2 and TRBJ2-2): EPEVTQTPSHQVTQMGQEVILRCVPISNHLYFYWYRQILGQKVEFLVSFYNNEISEKSEIFDDQFSVERPDGSNFTLKIRSTKLEDSAMYFCASMGQGLDTGELFFGEGSRLTVL.

This clonotype was recorded at least ten times. The chain is built from TRBV24-1 and TRBJ2-5; D possibly matches TRBD1 or TRBD2 (6 bases each). Per germline, CDR1 KGHDR and CDR2 SFDVKD. The CDR3 contains 14 residues. V was trimmed by 6 bases and J by 3 bases, leaving 13 bases between them. CDR3 sequence: CATSSGGFEETQYF. The CDR3 coding sequence is TGTGCCACCAGTTCCGGGGGCTTCGAAGAGACCCAGTACTTC.

The chain has TRBV7-3 and TRBJ2-1; 8 bases map to TRBD1. Germline values: CDR1 SGHTA, CDR2 FQGTGA. With V trimmed by 6 bases and J by 4 bases, 11 bases remained unmatched. CDR3 size: 16 residues. The CDR3, as DNA: TGTGCCAGCAGGTCGATACAGGGGGTGATATACAATGAGCAGTTCTTC. Residues: CASRSIQGVIYNEQFF.

This clonotype was counted ten times or more. The chain employs TRBV12-3 or TRBV12-4 and TRBJ2-5; no definite D call. The CDR3 runs 15 residues. Trimming removed 3 bases at V and 5 bases at J, with 16 bases between. The CDR3 bases are TGTGCCAGCAGTTTTGGTGGGTCTAGTGGTGAGACCCAGTACTTC. Protein: CASSFGGSSGETQYF.

The chain links TRBV20-1 to TRBJ2-4; 8 bases are a match to TRBD2. Per the germline V gene, CDR1 is DFQATT and CDR2 is SNEGSKA (reference sequence). V shed 2 bases, J shed 1 base, and the junction held 1 base outside the gene matches. CDR3 length: 14 residues. Here the CDR3 reads CSARPSGAKNIQYF. The DNA of the CDR3 is TGCAGTGCTAGACCTAGCGGGGCCAAAAACATTCAGTACTTC.

The rearrangement uses TRBV2 and TRBJ2-1, with D possibly TRBD1 on 6 matching bases. The CDR3 has 13 amino acids. Trimming stripped 5 bases from V and 7 bases from J, with 12 bases between. Germline V gene data show CDR1 as SNHLY and CDR2 as FYNNEI. The DNA for the CDR3 is TGTGCCAGCAGTAGCCACAGGGAAAATGAGCAGTTCTTC. It translates to CASSSHRENEQFF. The full variable domain, in which reference TRBV2 and TRBJ2-1 provide the parts outside the CDR3, is EPEVTQTPSHQVTQMGQEVILRCVPISNHLYFYWYRQILGQKVEFLVSFYNNEISEKSEIFDDQFSVERPDGSNFTLKIRSTKLEDSAMYFCASSSHRENEQFFGPGTRLTVL.

The chain recombines TRBV20-1 with TRBJ2-4; D assignment may be TRBD1 or TRBD2 (5 bases each). The J call may be faulty, since TRBJ2-7 better matches the DNA end. The CDR3 contains 14 residues. CDR1 and CDR2 (germline): DFQATT, SNEGSKA (reference sequence). Here the CDR3 reads CSAPPGQFPYEQYF. CDR3 nucleotide sequence: TGCAGTGCACCCCCGGGGCAATTTCCATACGAGCAGTACTTC.

The chain couples TRBV11-2 to TRBJ2-1; D gene ambiguous. The V gene's germline CDR1 is SGHAT and CDR2 FQNNGV. The CDR3 runs 12 residues. Trimming removed 7 bases from V and 7 bases from J, with 11 bases in between. The CDR3 protein is CASNLVGNEQFF. CDR3 in DNA: TGTGCCAGCAATTTAGTTGGTAATGAGCAGTTCTTC.

This clonotype was found a few times. This rearrangement joins TRBV6-2 or TRBV6-3 to TRBJ2-7; TRBD1 aligns across 7 bases. V was clipped by 7 bases and J by 2 bases; unmatched bases: 5. CDR1 and CDR2 from the germline V gene are MNHEY and SVGEGT. This CDR3 contains 13 residues. The CDR3 region has the DNA TGTGCCAGCAACACAGGGGCTACCTACGAGCAGTACTTC. Encoded protein: CASNTGATYEQYF.

There are many counts of this clonotype. This chain joins TRBV5-1 and TRBJ2-7, with 11 bases fitting TRBD2. Looked up from germline, CDR1 is SGHRS and CDR2 is YFSETQ. The CDR3 sequence is 15 residues long. V was clipped by 6 bases and J by 3 bases; unmatched bases: 8. In DNA form, the CDR3 reads TGCGCCAGCACCCCAGGGACTAGCGGTGGCTACGAGCAGTACTTC. Amino acid sequence: CASTPGTSGGYEQYF. Variable domain in full (rest from reference TRBV5-1 and TRBJ2-7): KAGVTQTPRYLIKTRGQQVTLSCSPISGHRSVSWYQQTPGQGLQFLFEYFSETQRNKGNFPGRFSGRQFSNSRSEMNVSTLELGDSALYLCASTPGTSGGYEQYFGPGTRLTVT.

The CDR3 region is CASSSNLLNTGELFF. In DNA form, the CDR3 reads TGTGCCAGCAGCTCGAACCTCTTAAACACCGGGGAGCTGTTTTTT. V is TRBV11-3 and J is TRBJ2-2, with no clear D. Germline assignment: CDR1 SGHNT and CDR2 YENEEA. Trimming cost V 4 bases and J 2 bases, with 11 bases left between them. The CDR3 loop spans 15 amino acids.

This clonotype was detected a few times. The genes are TRBV6-5 and TRBJ1-1; TRBD1 is a possible D gene (5 bases). CDR1 MNHEY and CDR2 SVGAGI come from the germline V gene. This CDR3 spans 14 amino acids. Trimming cost V 6 bases and J 1 base, with 12 bases left between them. DNA of the CDR3: TGTGCCAGCAGCCCCGCGGGGGGGAACACTGAAGCTTTCTTT. It codes for CASSPAGGNTEAFF.

This clonotype appeared a single time. The chain combines TRBV5-1 with TRBJ2-3; maybe TRBD1 (7 bases). This CDR3 region has 15 residues. The ends were cut back, 2 bases at V and 2 bases at J, with 12 bases in the middle. From germline, CDR1 is SGHRS and CDR2 YFSETQ. CDR3 in amino acids: CASSFGRGDTDTQYF. CDR3 in DNA: TGCGCCAGCAGCTTCGGCAGGGGGGACACAGATACGCAGTATTTT.

Concerning this clonotype itself: A single base separates this from a much larger clone, so it may be a read error. V and J are TRBV9 and TRBJ1-2; D ambiguous. Germline loops: CDR1 SGDLS, CDR2 YYNGEE. There are 15 residues in the CDR3. V lost 0 bases and J 8 bases, leaving 17 bases between the germline ends. CDR3 in amino acids: CASSVERSPRRGYTF. Written as DNA, the CDR3 is TGTGCCAGCAGCGTAGAGCGATCCCCCCGACGCGGCTACACCTTC.

This sequence joins TRBV7-9 and TRBJ2-3; the match to TRBD2 covers 8 bases. In germline, CDR1 is SEHNR, CDR2 FQNEAQ (reference sequence). The CDR3 sequence is 16 residues long. The V and J ends lost 5 bases and 5 bases, in that order; junction bases with no gene match: 12. The CDR3 DNA is TGTGCCAGCAGCCCTCGGGGGGGCCTTCGTCTAGATACGCAGTATTTT. Its translation: CASSPRGGLRLDTQYF.

The chain carries TRBV12-3 or TRBV12-4 and TRBJ2-5, with D possibly TRBD1 on 6 matching bases. Between the trimmed V and J ends, which lost 4 bases and 11 bases, there was a span of 23 bases. CDR3 length: 15 amino acids. CDR3 protein: CASSYRDKGLHKQYF. The DNA for the CDR3 is TGTGCCAGCAGTTACCGGGACAAGGGTCTACACAAGCAGTACTTC.

Only a few counts were recorded for this clonotype. The rearrangement joins TRBV6-5 to TRBJ1-5, with no clear D. V was cut by 3 bases and J by 1 base, with 7 bases left in between. This CDR3 spans 14 amino acids. From germline, CDR1 is MNHEY and CDR2 SVGAGI. CDR3 residues: CASSYRQSNQPQHF. CDR3 DNA: TGTGCCAGCAGTTATAGGCAAAGCAATCAGCCCCAGCATTTT.

This clonotype was seen only a few times. V usage is TRBV5-1 and J usage is TRBJ2-5, with D possibly TRBD1 on 5 matching bases. The CDR3 contains 15 residues. Deletions cut 4 bases from V and 1 base from J, with 14 bases between. Germline assignment: CDR1 SGHRS and CDR2 YFSETQ. The CDR3 reads CASSLNWGTQETQYF. The CDR3 coding sequence is TGCGCCAGCAGCCTAAATTGGGGCACCCAAGAGACCCAGTACTTC. The variable domain in full, completed from reference TRBV5-1 and TRBJ2-5, reads KAGVTQTPRYLIKTRGQQVTLSCSPISGHRSVSWYQQTPGQGLQFLFEYFSETQRNKGNFPGRFSGRQFSNSRSEMNVSTLELGDSALYLCASSLNWGTQETQYFGPGTRLLVL.

Remarks on this clonotype: It may be a read error: a sequence one base away is much more abundant. J is TRBJ2-3 and V is TRBV6-6; 8 positions match TRBD2. Germline values: CDR1 MNHNY, CDR2 SVGAGI (reference sequence). The CDR3 runs 16 residues. J was trimmed by 0 bases and V by 2 bases; bases with no gene match: 4. CDR3 bases: TGTGCCAGCAGTTACGAGCGGGGGAATAGCACAGATACGCAGTATTTT. Protein sequence: CASSYERGNSTDTQYF.

This clonotype was detected only a few times. CDR3 amino acids: CASRGRIAGNTGELFF. The CDR3 bases are TGTGCCAGCAGGGGCCGGATAGCGGGCAACACCGGGGAGCTGTTTTTT. This sequence joins TRBV2 and TRBJ2-2; 7 bases agree with TRBD2. The CDR3 spans 16 residues. V dropped 6 bases and J dropped 2; count of bases not matched to a gene: 9. CDR1 SNHLY and CDR2 FYNNEI come from the germline V gene.

The gene calls are TRBV6-6 and TRBJ2-5; D is uncertain. CDR3 size: 15 residues. Germline CDR1 and CDR2: MNHNY and SVGAGI (reference sequence). Trimming took 9 bases from V and 5 from J, leaving 22 bases between them. The CDR3 DNA reads as TGTGCCAGTACTTACTCGCAGCCCAGATGGGAGACCCAGTACTTC. Translated, it gives CASTYSQPRWETQYF.